This T cell receptor (beta chain) is from a study of blood T cell repertoires in COVID-19 (TCRdb year 2020). Regarding the research as a whole: Samples covering the acute and convalescent phases of COVID-19 were provided by collaborators in the United States, Italy and Spain. Nearly every sample came with metadata listing a de-identified subject ID, COVID-19 status, age in years and sex. Deeply sampled blood TCRbeta repertoires from subjects exposed to, actively infected with, or recovered from COVID-19 were included in the dataset. Where available, HLA class I and class II types were obtained from metadata supplied by the sample provider rather than from assay-based typing. The material from the prospective study consisted of cDNA or gDNA derived from T cells, B-cell-depleted T cells, or PBMCs. The samples were drawn from two sources: the first 160 participants of the ongoing ImmuneRACE study, and 1,200 or so subjects contributed by 6 global collaborators. A freely available public database, intended as a resource for researchers studying the immune response to SARS-CoV-2, is where the repertoires were released. What the research found in general, with its limitations: The amount of clinical and demographic metadata varied by source and participant and was provided uncurated.

The CDR3 spans 14 residues, from the cysteine through the phenylalanine. The only DNA kept is the CDR3, 42 bases in frame from the first base. Deletion took 10 bases off V and 3 bases off J, with a span of 18 bases between the germline ends. Per the germline V gene (reference sequence), SEHNR is the CDR1 and FQNEAQ is the CDR2. The immunoSEQ Assay, a bias-controlled multiplex PCR, was used to amplify TCRbeta CDR3 regions from genomic DNA. The source study handled its data this way. The number of nucleated cells in each sample was estimated from the amplification of reference gene primers within the assay. To quantify the absolute abundance of each unique TCRbeta CDR3 rearrangement, sequence reads were collapsed and filtered. Productive Simpson clonality was computed per sample as the square root of Simpson's diversity index over productive rearrangements. Entries here come from immuneACCESS through TCRdb and include only in-frame sequences with V and J called. Some clones fail to appear in such tables; in the studies checked, an unresolved V gene covers under half of the shortfall, and the cause of the remainder is unknown. The V and J calls and clone size are taken from that table; D and trimming were inferred from the DNA. The sample yields approximately 92,000 clones; less than 90% were counted once. The ten top clones hold 2% of the sample.

This clone was counted at least ten times. Its antigen is unknown. No much larger clone is present one base from it, and per-base qualities are unavailable. Whole blood was collected in K2EDTA tubes by collaborating institutions according to the institutions' own protocols. For TCRbeta analysis, collaborators shipped samples as frozen whole blood, isolated PBMCs, or DNA extracted from either of those sample types. The sequenced sample was peripheral blood. This clonotype originated in a man between 65 and 85 years old with active or convalescent COVID-19. The sequence is built from TRBV7-9 and TRBJ1-2, with TRBD1 tentatively as D gene (6 bases match). The nucleotide sequence reads TGTGCCACAGCCCCCACAGGGAGTGACTATGGCTACACCTTC. Its protein reads: CATAPTGSDYGYTF.